The clone carrying this T cell receptor (beta chain) occurred a few times. These data are taken from a study of radiotherapy plus CTLA-4 blockade in lung cancer. Assay: immunoSEQ multiplex PCR; the TCRdb copy retains only in-frame clones and omits some. Seen here are some 74,000 clones, around 73% observed once, and the top ten hold around 7%. Trimming stripped 6 bases from V and 0 bases from J, with 17 bases between. The CDR3 extends over 15 amino acids. Looked up from germline, CDR1 is GTSNPN and CDR2 is SVGIG (reference sequence). The starting material was peripheral blood, obtained from a patient treated with radiotherapy plus ipilimumab. This TCR came from a human donor with non-small cell lung cancer who had a complete response to radiotherapy plus ipilimumab. The chain is built from TRBV30 and TRBJ1-2; possible D gene TRBD1, 5 bases. The DNA for the CDR3 is TGTGCCTGTTTCCAACTTGGACACTCTAACTATGGCTACACCTTC. Translating it yields CACFQLGHSNYGYTF.